Listed below are T cell receptor beta chains from one sample, sequenced in a study of blood T cell repertoires in COVID-19. TCRdb keeps only in-frame clones here, not all; method: immunoSEQ multiplex PCR. The sample consists of some 250,000 clones, roughly 89% of them appearing once. The specimen was PBMCs or T cells enriched from blood (not recorded which). The receptors were sampled from a man between 35 and 55 years old who had recovered from COVID-19. Each CDR3 is given with its conserved first and last residue. The D gene is left open where the match is weak. Clone size is given for some rows only: seen once, a few or many times, or a class if the clone is expanded.

j_call d_call v_call clone_size cdr3_aa cdr3_nt
TRBJ2-3 TRBD2 TRBV5-1 NA CASSPSGRAADTQYF TGCGCCAGCAGCCCGAGCGGGAGGGCCGCGGATACGCAGTATTTT
TRBJ1-6 NA TRBV6-5 NA CASSYSSGLDSPLHF TGTGCCAGCAGTTACTCGAGTGGGCTTGATTCACCCCTCCACTTT
TRBJ2-1 TRBD1 TRBV24-1 NA CATSEDRRQFF TGTGCCACCAGTGAGGACAGGAGGCAGTTCTTC
TRBJ2-3 TRBD1 TRBV27 NA CASSPRTGEGADTQYF TGTGCCAGCAGTCCACGGACAGGGGAAGGCGCAGATACGCAGTATTTT
TRBJ2-1 TRBD1 TRBV2 NA CASMGQGNEQFF TGTGCCAGCATGGGACAGGGGAATGAGCAGTTCTTC
TRBJ2-1 TRBD2 TRBV28 NA CASSLLLGPQGGGQFF TGTGCCAGCAGTTTACTCCTAGGTCCCCAGGGCGGGGGGCAGTTCTTC
TRBJ2-1 TRBD1 TRBV5-1 NA CASSLAGTVSNEQFF TGCGCCAGCAGCTTGGCCGGGACAGTAAGCAATGAGCAGTTCTTC
TRBJ2-3 NA TRBV10-3 once CAIGGAPGDTQYF TGTGCCATCGGGGGGGCCCCCGGGGATACGCAGTATTTT
TRBJ2-7 NA TRBV9 NA CASSVFQGPEGQYF TGTGCCAGCAGCGTATTCCAGGGGCCAGAGGGGCAGTACTTC
TRBJ2-7 NA TRBV28 NA CASSYQGPSSYEQYF TGTGCCAGCAGTTACCAGGGGCCCTCTTCCTACGAGCAGTACTTC
TRBJ2-4 TRBD1 TRBV5-1 NA CASSPDREVAKNIQYF TGCGCCAGCAGCCCCGACAGGGAAGTAGCCAAAAACATTCAGTACTTC
TRBJ2-1 TRBD2 TRBV11-3 NA CASSLGFTYSGGLGNEQFF TGTGCCAGCAGCCTAGGCTTCACTTATAGCGGGGGCTTAGGGAATGAGCAGTTCTTC
TRBJ1-1 NA TRBV11-3 NA CASSYGVAVNTEAFF TGTGCCAGCAGCTACGGGGTCGCGGTGAACACTGAAGCTTTCTTT
TRBJ1-4 NA TRBV2 NA CASRPSTEIATNEKLFF TGTGCCAGCAGACCCAGTACAGAGATTGCAACTAATGAAAAACTGTTTTTT
TRBJ2-7 NA TRBV4-2 NA CASSQDYDRRGEQYF TGTGCCAGCAGCCAAGATTACGACAGGCGAGGCGAGCAGTACTTC
TRBJ1-1 TRBD1 TRBV10-1 once CASRARGDTEAFF TGCGCCAGCAGGGCCAGGGGGGACACTGAAGCTTTCTTT
TRBJ1-6 TRBD1 TRBV18 once CASSHGQVNNSPLHF TGTGCCAGCTCACATGGACAGGTTAATAATTCACCCCTCCACTTT
TRBJ2-1 TRBD2 TRBV4-1 few CASSQLAGGSDNEQFF TGCGCCAGCAGCCAACTAGCGGGAGGTAGCGACAATGAGCAGTTCTTC
TRBJ1-6 NA TRBV6-5 NA CASNLRRDNSPLHF TGTGCCAGCAATCTAAGGCGGGATAATTCACCCCTCCACTTT
TRBJ1-5 NA TRBV7-9 NA CASSLGYGQPQHF TGTGCCAGCAGCCTCGGGTATGGGCAGCCCCAGCATTTT
TRBJ1-1 TRBD1 TRBV29-1 NA CSVELTGGYTEAFF TGCAGCGTTGAGTTAACAGGGGGATACACTGAAGCTTTCTTT
TRBJ2-1 NA TRBV3-1/TRBV3-2 NA CASSQAVLGANEQFF TGTGCCAGCAGCCAAGCGGTCCTGGGGGCTAATGAGCAGTTCTTC
TRBJ2-4 NA TRBV7-9 NA CASRRDRLGAKNIQYF TGTGCCAGCAGACGAGACAGGCTCGGGGCCAAAAACATTCAGTACTTC
TRBJ2-1 NA TRBV5-1 NA CASSMEITYNEQFF TGCGCCAGCAGTATGGAGATCACCTACAATGAGCAGTTCTTC
TRBJ2-7 TRBD2 TRBV5-4 NA CASSAGTSESYEQYF TGTGCCAGCAGCGCCGGGACTAGCGAGTCCTACGAGCAGTACTTC
TRBJ1-5 NA TRBV19 few CASSITGYYQPQHF TGTGCCAGTAGTATTACAGGGTACTATCAGCCCCAGCATTTT
TRBJ2-5 NA TRBV5-6 NA CASSFQLVQTQYF TGTGCCAGCAGCTTCCAACTGGTGCAGACCCAGTACTTC
TRBJ2-1 TRBD1 TRBV9 NA CASSVVYGTGNEQFF TGTGCCAGCAGCGTAGTCTACGGGACAGGGAATGAGCAGTTCTTC
TRBJ1-4 NA TRBV5-1 NA CASSLVVGSTNEKLFF TGCGCCAGCAGCTTGGTAGTGGGGAGTACTAATGAAAAACTGTTTTTT
TRBJ2-5 TRBD1 TRBV24-1 NA CATRGTGQETQYF TGTGCCACCAGAGGGACAGGACAAGAGACCCAGTACTTC
TRBJ1-5 NA TRBV6-2/TRBV6-3 NA CASSNQNQPQHF TGTGCCAGCAGTAATCAGAATCAGCCCCAGCATTTT
TRBJ2-3 NA TRBV4-1 NA CASSAPGRTGTTDTQYF TGCGCCAGCAGCGCACCCGGGAGGACAGGGACCACAGATACGCAGTATTTT
TRBJ2-7 NA TRBV18 once CASSNRGTQSYEQYF TGTGCCAGCTCGAACCGGGGGACTCAATCCTACGAGCAGTACTTC
TRBJ2-7 TRBD2 TRBV7-6 NA CASSLQAGGPGEQYF TGTGCCAGCAGCTTACAAGCGGGAGGGCCGGGGGAGCAGTACTTC
TRBJ1-2 NA TRBV6-4 NA CASSDGNTNYGYTF TGTGCCAGCAGTGACGGTAACACTAACTATGGCTACACCTTC
TRBJ2-7 TRBD1 TRBV28 NA CAIRNRDRELGEQYF TGTGCCATCCGAAACCGGGACAGGGAATTGGGCGAGCAGTACTTC
TRBJ2-1 TRBD2 TRBV5-1 NA CASSSPAGGFNEQFF TGCGCCAGCAGCTCACCAGCGGGGGGGTTCAATGAGCAGTTCTTC
TRBJ2-1 TRBD1 TRBV6-5 NA CASTPDRDAYNEQFF TGTGCCAGCACACCAGACAGGGACGCCTACAATGAGCAGTTCTTC
TRBJ2-7 TRBD1 TRBV14 once CASSSGTGGYEQYF TGTGCCAGCAGCTCGGGGACAGGGGGCTACGAGCAGTACTTC
TRBJ2-7 TRBD1 TRBV9 NA CASSATGANYEQYF TGTGCCAGCAGCGCGACAGGGGCTAACTACGAGCAGTACTTC
TRBJ2-4 NA TRBV19 NA CASTIPGDVQYF TGTGCCAGTACTATTCCAGGGGATGTTCAGTACTTC
TRBJ2-7 TRBD2 TRBV3-1/TRBV3-2 NA CASSRTGGTRPYEQYF TGTGCCAGCAGCCGCACCGGGGGGACCAGACCCTACGAGCAGTACTTC
TRBJ1-2 NA TRBV6-5 NA CASSYLNRVGDGGYTF TGTGCCAGCAGTTACTTAAACAGGGTCGGGGACGGTGGCTACACCTTC
TRBJ2-2 TRBD2 TRBV19 NA CATQSTGGTPTGELFF TGTGCCACCCAAAGCACCGGGGGGACGCCAACCGGGGAGCTGTTTTTT
TRBJ2-7 TRBD1 TRBV19 NA CASSIQGDSYEQYF TGTGCCAGTAGTATTCAGGGGGACTCCTACGAGCAGTACTTC
TRBJ2-7 TRBD2 TRBV6-5 NA CASSPVGLATYEQYF TGTGCCAGCAGTCCAGTGGGACTAGCCACCTACGAGCAGTACTTC
TRBJ2-7 NA TRBV15 NA CATSRAWQGSYEQYF TGTGCCACCAGCAGAGCATGGCAGGGTTCCTACGAGCAGTACTTC
TRBJ1-2 NA TRBV15 NA CATSRDRGIGGVKYGYTF TGTGCCACCAGCAGAGATAGGGGCATTGGGGGCGTGAAATATGGCTACACCTTC